The rows below give T cell receptor beta chains drawn from one sample of a study of cytomegalovirus exposure and HLA in healthy donors. The assay was immunoSEQ multiplex PCR, and TCRdb's table has in-frame clones only and misses some. The repertoire consists of about 210,000 clones, with roughly 78% occurring once and the leading ten covering 0.47%. Material: PBMCs. Source of these receptors: a boy under 18 in good health and CMV-seronegative. Each CDR3 is given with its conserved first and last residue. A D gene is named only where the DNA matches it firmly. Clone size, where shown, is once, few, many, or a class for clones that have expanded.

J | D | size | V | DNA | CDR3
TRBJ1-5 | TRBD1 | NA | TRBV27 | TGTGCCACCCAAAAACAGGGGCGCCATGATCAGCCCCAGCATTTT | CATQKQGRHDQPQHF
TRBJ1-4 | TRBD1 | NA | TRBV11-2 | TGTGCCAGCAGCCACAGACTACAGGGGGCAATTGGGCGAAAACTGTTTTTT | CASSHRLQGAIGRKLFF
TRBJ2-5 | NA | few | TRBV7-9 | TGTGCCAGCAGCAGGTGGGACTCCCGCCAAGAGACCCAGTACTTC | CASSRWDSRQETQYF
TRBJ2-1 | NA | NA | TRBV19 | TGTGCCAGTAGTATGCCCCTGGGGGTAGCGGAGAACAATGAGCAGTTCTTC | CASSMPLGVAENNEQFF
TRBJ1-2 | NA | NA | TRBV7-9 | TGTGCCAGCAGCTTAACAACAGGTAACTATGGCTACACCTTC | CASSLTTGNYGYTF
TRBJ2-2 | NA | NA | TRBV9 | TGTGCCAGCAGCGTAACAAATTTGGCCGGGGAGCTGTTTTTT | CASSVTNLAGELFF
TRBJ2-1 | TRBD2 | NA | TRBV7-7 | TGTGCTAGCAGCTTAGAGGTAGCGGGTCGCAGCTCCTACAATGAGCAGTTCTTC | CASSLEVAGRSSYNEQFF
TRBJ2-5 | NA | NA | TRBV2 | TGTGCCAGCAGTGAAACCCCAGGGTTTGGGGAGACCCAGTACTTC | CASSETPGFGETQYF
TRBJ1-2 | TRBD1 | NA | TRBV6-5 | TGTGCCAGCAGTGAGACAGGGGACCACTATGGCTACACCTTC | CASSETGDHYGYTF
TRBJ2-7 | TRBD2 | NA | TRBV7-6 | TGTGCCAGCAGCCCTCGGGGAGCGGGAGCAGATTTGTACGAGCAGTACTTC | CASSPRGAGADLYEQYF
TRBJ1-3 | NA | NA | TRBV2 | TGTGCCAGCATAGGAGGGGCGTTGGCCATATATTTT | CASIGGALAIYF
TRBJ1-3 | NA | NA | TRBV11-3 | TGTGCCAGCAGCGTTCAAACCTTGGGAGACACCATATATTTT | CASSVQTLGDTIYF
TRBJ2-6 | TRBD1 | few | TRBV11-3 | TGTGCCAGCAGCCGGGGACAGGGTCACTCTGGGGCCAACGTCCTGACTTTC | CASSRGQGHSGANVLTF
TRBJ2-5 | TRBD2 | NA | TRBV5-1 | TGCGCCAGCAGCTTGGGGGCCAGCGGGAGTAGAGAGACCCAGTACTTC | CASSLGASGSRETQYF
TRBJ2-1 | NA | NA | TRBV2 | TGTGCCAGCAAGGAGCGCTCAATCTACAATGAGCAGTTCTTC | CASKERSIYNEQFF
TRBJ2-5 | TRBD1 | NA | TRBV5-1 | TGCGCCAGCAGCTTACAGGGGGCGTGGGAGACCCAGTACTTC | CASSLQGAWETQYF
TRBJ2-3 | TRBD2 | NA | TRBV5-1 | TGCGCCAGCAGCTTGATAGCGGGGGGGCCGCATAAGGATACGCAGTATTTT | CASSLIAGGPHKDTQYF
TRBJ1-2 | TRBD1 | NA | TRBV6-4 | TGTGCCAGCAGTGACGAAAGGACAGGGGATGGCTACACCTTC | CASSDERTGDGYTF
TRBJ1-2 | NA | NA | TRBV2 | TGTGCCAGCCGAGGGACACCCGATGGCTACACCTTC | CASRGTPDGYTF
TRBJ2-1 | NA | few | TRBV20-1 | TGCAGTGCACAGGATGGGCGGTATCAGTTCTTC | CSAQDGRYQFF
TRBJ1-1 | TRBD1 | few | TRBV9 | TGTGCCAGCGGAGGGGGCTTGAACACTGAAGCTTTCTTT | CASGGGLNTEAFF
TRBJ2-7 | NA | NA | TRBV30 | TGTGCCTGGAGTGTACGAGCCTACGAGCAGTACTTC | CAWSVRAYEQYF